This TCR beta chain was obtained from a study of blood T cells in healthy people across ages. Study-level findings and limits: Per-million-T-cell TCR beta diversity fell roughly linearly with age. Relative to aged donors, long-lived donors carried more naive CD4+ cells and displayed higher diversity.

This CDR3 spans 17 amino acids. Each donor gave roughly 10 milliliters of peripheral blood. Isolating PBMCs gave at least 6 million of these cells per sample. The use of a sample-barcoded 5' primer and a J-beta primer mix characterized a second PCR of about 6 to 12 cycles. TCRdb passed the 5' RACE reads through MiXCR, listing each CDR3 protein once. The sample carries fewer than 2,000,000 distinct CDR3 sequences, roughly 30% recorded once. In this sample, this clonotype turned up a few times. Its antigen remains unknown. The sample comprised blood. The chain employs TRBV21-1 and TRBJ2-7. TRBV21-1 is a recognized pseudogene. This sequence originates from a woman aged 30 to 39 in good health. The CDR3 spells CASSKVWSALDSYEQYF. The CDR3 region has the DNA TGTGCCAGCAGCAAAGTTTGGTCGGCATTAGACTCCTACGAGCAGTACTTC.